This T cell receptor beta chain was identified in a study of post-analysis software for immune sequencing data. TCR beta cDNA libraries included unique molecular identifiers. About half a million cDNA molecules were recovered from an input of roughly 0.85 to 10 million T cells. One entry per CDR3 protein, called by TCRdb with MiXCR from the PCR reads. The table shows about 200,000 distinct CDR3 sequences, with approximately 30% occurring only once. Points from the study as a whole: There were a handful of TRBV segments more frequent in patients than controls, and TRBV5-6, TRBV5-1 and TRBV20-1 were among them. Normalized Chao1 diversity was significantly reduced in patients versus controls.

Germline-derived CDR1 and CDR2 are MDHEN and SYDVKM. Trimming cost V 3 bases and J 5 bases; bases outside gene matches: 9. This CDR3 is built from 16 residues. This clonotype was recorded a few times. Its specificity is unknown. This rearrangement joins TRBV28 to TRBJ1-5; 8 nucleotides agree with TRBD1. This clonotype was sampled from a girl between 2 and 17 years old with multiple sclerosis. Sequences were obtained from blood. In nucleotides, the CDR3 is TGTGCCAGCAGTTTCCAGCCCGGGACAGGTTATCAGCCCCAGCATTTT. As protein: CASSFQPGTGYQPQHF.